These 27 T cell receptor beta chains came from one sample sequenced in a study of T cells in Graves' hyperthyroidism and ophthalmopathy. RNA transcripts provided the source from which TCR beta CDR3 regions were amplified. The TCR CDR3 was amplified in a first-round RT-PCR using the HTBI primer set. MiXCR was run by TCRdb on the multiplex PCR reads, yielding one entry per CDR3 protein. The sample has 200,000 to 250,000 distinct CDR3 sequences, about a sixth seen once. Sequencing was done on a sample of blood. These receptors came from a woman under 30 with Graves' ophthalmopathy.

The chain uses TRBV12-3 or TRBV12-4 and TRBJ2-5; 10 bases match TRBD2. CDR3 length equals 13 residues. V was clipped by 7 bases and J by 7 bases; unmatched bases: 6. Written as DNA, the CDR3 is TGTGCCAGCAATCAGCGGGGGGGCGGGACCCAGTACTTC. Protein: CASNQRGGGTQYF.

This clonotype appeared many times. J is TRBJ2-7 and V is TRBV6-1; 12 nucleotides match TRBD1. Germline CDR1 and CDR2: MNHNS and SASEGT. The CDR3 extends over 15 amino acids. The V and J ends lost 7 bases and 2 bases, in that order; junction bases with no gene match: 6. The CDR3 DNA reads TGTGCCAGCACCCAGAGGGACAGGGGGCCCTACGAGCAGTACTTC. Translation: CASTQRDRGPYEQYF.

This clonotype has a count of ten or more. The chain uses TRBV7-9 and TRBJ1-2; D gene ambiguous. The CDR3 consists of 15 residues. Germline V gene lookup returns CDR1 SEHNR and CDR2 FQNEAQ (reference sequence). Trimming cost V 1 base and J 4 bases, with 13 bases left between them. CDR3 sequence reads: CASSLEVRLGYGYTF. DNA of the CDR3: TGTGCCAGCAGCTTAGAGGTCCGATTGGGCTATGGCTACACCTTC.

A word on this clonotype: This likely comes from a read error, as the CDR3 has no conserved phenylalanine or tryptophan at its end. This sequence joins TRBV11-2 and TRBJ1-2, with TRBD1 as a possible D gene (6 bases). Trimming left V 1 base short and J 7 bases short, with 22 bases between. Germline V CDR1 and CDR2: SGHAT, FQNNGV. This CDR3 comprises 17 residues. For the CDR3, the DNA is TGTGCCAGCAGCTTAGGACACGGGGGCGCTGAAAGGGGTGGCTACACCCTC. As protein: CASSLGHGGAERGGYTL.

This clonotype was observed at least ten times. This chain joins TRBV7-2 and TRBJ1-1, with D uncertain. V lost 5 bases to trimming and J lost 8 bases, with 21 bases between them. The CDR3 totals 15 residues. Germline V lookup: CDR1 SGHTA, CDR2 FQGNSA. CDR3 in amino acids: CASSTEASHPREAFF. The CDR3 DNA sequence: TGTGCCAGCAGCACAGAGGCCAGCCACCCGCGCGAAGCTTTCTTT.

This clonotype appeared many times. The V call is TRBV13, the J call TRBJ2-3, with 9 bases identical to TRBD1. The CDR3 spans 15 residues. V lost 0 bases to trimming and J lost 5 bases; unmatched junction nucleotides: 3. CDR1 and CDR2 (germline): PRHDT, FYEKMQ (reference sequence). CDR3 region: CASSLGQGAKDTQYF. CDR3 nucleotides: TGTGCCAGCAGCTTAGGACAGGGGGCAAAAGATACGCAGTATTTT.

Ten or more counts support this clonotype. The chain combines TRBV12-5 with TRBJ1-1; D not certain. The CDR3 extends over 12 amino acids. CDR1 LGHNT and CDR2 FRNRAP come from the germline V gene. Trimming removed 1 base from V and 8 bases from J, with 8 bases in between. CDR3 in DNA: TGTGCTAGTGGTTTGGACAGCCGAGAAGCTTTCTTT. As protein: CASGLDSREAFF.

This clonotype has at least ten counts. DNA of the CDR3: TGCAGTGCTAGACTCGGGGGGCGGGACGAGCAGTACTTC. Translation: CSARLGGRDEQYF. This chain uses TRBV20-1 with TRBJ2-7; D might be TRBD2 (7 bases). The CDR3 extends over 13 amino acids. CDR1 is DFQATT and CDR2 is SNEGSKA in the germline V gene (reference sequence). The V end was cut by 2 bases, the J end by 5 bases, with 13 bases between.

This clonotype was seen at least ten times. V is TRBV6-2 or TRBV6-3 and J is TRBJ2-1; TRBD2 matches 9 bases. The CDR3 is 15 amino acids. Germline-derived CDR1 and CDR2 are MNHEY and SVGEGT. The V and J ends lost 4 bases and 4 bases, in that order; junction bases with no gene match: 5. The chain's CDR3 is CASSFKRGAYNEQFF. In DNA form, the CDR3 reads TGTGCCAGCAGTTTTAAGCGGGGGGCTTACAATGAGCAGTTCTTC.

In this sample, this clonotype turned up many times. The chain couples TRBV7-9 to TRBJ1-1; D possibly corresponds to TRBD1 (5 bases). CDR3 length: 14 residues. CDR1 and CDR2 from the germline V gene are SEHNR and FQNEAQ (reference sequence). V lost 2 bases, J lost 4 bases, and 11 bases lay in between. CDR3 bases: TGTGCCAGCAGCTTAAAGTCAGGGCCCACTGAAGCTTTCTTT. Translated, it gives CASSLKSGPTEAFF.

This clonotype was found many times. This sequence joins TRBV28 and TRBJ1-2; D is possibly TRBD1 (5 bases). V lost 7 bases to trimming and J lost 4 bases, with 16 bases between them. The CDR3 is made up of 14 amino acids. Germline V CDR1 and CDR2: MDHEN, SYDVKM. The CDR3: CASKDGGGIYGYTF. In nucleotides, the CDR3 is TGTGCCAGCAAAGACGGTGGGGGGATCTATGGCTACACCTTC.

The sample holds a few counts of this clonotype. J is TRBJ1-4 and V is TRBV6-5; possible D gene TRBD1, 5 bases. V was shortened by 2 bases and J by 3 bases, with 16 bases between the two germline ends. Germline values: CDR1 MNHEY, CDR2 SVGAGI. The length of the CDR3 is 17 residues. Written as DNA, the CDR3 is TGTGCCAGCAGTTACACCCCTTTTTCGGGACCTAATGAAAAACTGTTTTTT. It encodes CASSYTPFSGPNEKLFF.

This clonotype came up many times. This chain connects TRBV20-1 to TRBJ2-3; no clear D gene. CDR3 length equals 13 residues. With 3 bases removed from V and 2 bases from J, the gap between germline ends came to 9 bases. From germline, CDR1 is DFQATT and CDR2 SNEGSKA (reference sequence). For the CDR3, the DNA is TGCAGTGCTAGGATTCGGGCCACAGATACGCAGTATTTT. Protein: CSARIRATDTQYF.

The chain links TRBV9 to TRBJ2-1, with 14 nucleotides matching TRBD2. Germline-derived CDR1 and CDR2 are SGDLS and YYNGEE. The trim removed 3 bases at V and 5 bases at J, leaving 16 bases unmatched. This CDR3 comprises 20 residues. For the CDR3, the DNA is TGTGCCAGCAGCGACCAGGGACTAGCGGGAGCCTACACCTTCAACAATGAGCAGTTCTTC. Residues: CASSDQGLAGAYTFNNEQFF. Full variable domain (missing parts from reference TRBV9 and TRBJ2-1): DSGVTQTPKHLITATGQRVTLRCSPRSGDLSVYWYQQSLDQGLQFLIQYYNGEERAKGNILERFSAQQFPDLHSELNLSSLELGDSALYFCASSDQGLAGAYTFNNEQFFGPGTRLTVL.

In this sample, this clonotype turned up many times. The chain employs TRBV2 and TRBJ1-4; TRBD1 matches 9 bases. J lost 7 bases, V lost 9 bases, and 6 bases had no gene match. Germline lookup yields CDR1 SNHLY and CDR2 FYNNEI. The CDR3 has 13 amino acids. This CDR3 reads CARGGTGSEKLFF. CDR3 coding DNA: TGTGCCAGGGGGGGGACAGGGAGTGAAAAACTGTTTTTT.

This clonotype was recorded at least ten times. The V gene is TRBV20-1, the J gene TRBJ2-7; maybe TRBD1 (5 bases). V lost 0 bases and J lost 3, with 15 bases in between. Germline CDR1 reads DFQATT; CDR2 reads SNEGSKA (reference sequence). There are 15 residues in the CDR3. The CDR3 protein is CSARDLRAGIYEQYF. CDR3 coding DNA: TGCAGTGCTAGAGATCTTCGTGCAGGGATCTACGAGCAGTACTTC.

The V call is TRBV20-1, the J call TRBJ2-1; TRBD1 is a possible D gene (6 bases). CDR3 length equals 12 residues. V lost 5 bases, J lost 8 bases, and 13 bases lay in between. The germline V gene has CDR1 DFQATT and CDR2 SNEGSKA (reference sequence). In DNA, the CDR3 is TGCAGTGCTCATACAGGGTCCGATGAGCAGTTCTTC. Protein product: CSAHTGSDEQFF.

This clonotype has ten or more counts. This chain joins TRBV5-6 and TRBJ2-7; D is unresolved. The CDR3 sequence is 14 residues long. The V gene's germline CDR1 is SGHDT and CDR2 YYEEEE. V was cut by 2 bases and J by 2 bases, with 11 bases left in between. Here the CDR3 DNA reads TGTGCCAGCAGCTTCATTATCCGGGCCTACGAGCAGTACTTC. Translating it yields CASSFIIRAYEQYF. Looking up the rest from reference TRBV5-6 and TRBJ2-7 gives the full variable domain: DAGVTQSPTHLIKTRGQQVTLRCSPKSGHDTVSWYQQALGQGPQFIFQYYEEEERQRGNFPDRFSGHQFPNYSSELNVNALLLGDSALYLCASSFIIRAYEQYFGPGTRLTVT.

This clonotype occurred many times. This chain uses TRBV7-2 with TRBJ2-7, with TRBD2 matching 13 bases. The CDR3 loop spans 17 amino acids. V lost 5 bases to trimming and J lost 0 bases; unmatched junction nucleotides: 7. CDR1 is SGHTA, CDR2 FQGNSA, per germline. The CDR3: CASSPPGTSGNSYEQYF. The CDR3 DNA follows: TGTGCCAGCAGCCCCCCTGGGACTAGCGGGAACTCCTACGAGCAGTACTTC.

This clonotype has at least ten counts. The V call is TRBV20-1, the J call TRBJ2-3; 12 bases agree with TRBD2. Trimming removed 5 bases from V and 0 bases from J; junction bases left unmatched: 6. The CDR3 spans 16 residues. Germline V lookup: CDR1 DFQATT, CDR2 SNEGSKA (reference sequence). The CDR3 loop reads CSAPGGTSGSTDTQYF. CDR3 sequence (DNA): TGCAGTGCTCCCGGGGGGACTAGCGGGAGCACAGATACGCAGTATTTT.

This clonotype came up many times. CDR3 residues: CASSVAPTPLWDTEAFF. In DNA, the CDR3 is TGTGCCAGCAGTGTCGCACCCACCCCCCTATGGGACACTGAAGCTTTCTTT. The chain combines TRBV2 with TRBJ1-1, with unresolved D. This CDR3 region has 17 residues. The V and J ends lost 4 bases and 3 bases respectively, with 21 bases between them. The germline V gene has CDR1 SNHLY and CDR2 FYNNEI. The variable domain in full, with the rest retrieved from reference TRBV2 and TRBJ1-1, is EPEVTQTPSHQVTQMGQEVILRCVPISNHLYFYWYRQILGQKVEFLVSFYNNEISEKSEIFDDQFSVERPDGSNFTLKIRSTKLEDSAMYFCASSVAPTPLWDTEAFFGQGTRLTVV.

This clonotype appeared a few times. The rearrangement joins TRBV5-1 to TRBJ2-5; D might be TRBD1 or TRBD2, each matching 5 bases. Germline CDR1 reads SGHRS; CDR2 reads YFSETQ. The CDR3 runs 14 residues. With 9 bases removed from V and 4 bases from J, the gap between germline ends came to 19 bases. In DNA form, the CDR3 reads TGCGCCACCACCCGGCTGGGGGACCCAGAGACCCAGTACTTC. Translating it yields CATTRLGDPETQYF.

The genes are TRBV7-2 and TRBJ2-1, with TRBD2 as a possible D gene (6 bases). Trimming stripped 4 bases from V and 0 bases from J, with 13 bases between. The germline V gene encodes CDR1 SGHTA and CDR2 FQGNSA. This CDR3 has 16 residues. DNA of the CDR3: TGTGCCAGCAGCTACGGGAGCCCCAGCTCCTACAATGAGCAGTTCTTC. Amino acids: CASSYGSPSSYNEQFF.

The rearrangement joins TRBV20-1 to TRBJ2-2; 9 bases match TRBD2. Germline V gene data show CDR1 as DFQATT and CDR2 as SNEGSKA (reference sequence). This CDR3 is built from 17 residues. Germline trimming cut 0 bases from V and 5 bases from J; bases unmatched to any gene: 10. CDR3 coding DNA: TGCAGTGCTAGAGATTTACGCCTAGCGGGGCCAACCGGGGAGCTGTTTTTT. Its translation: CSARDLRLAGPTGELFF.

This clonotype has ten or more counts. The CDR3 sequence is CASSLATGTDTQYF. The CDR3 DNA is TGTGCCAGCAGCTTAGCGACAGGGACAGATACGCAGTATTTT. This chain links TRBV7-8 with TRBJ2-3, with 7 nucleotides matching TRBD1. V lost 0 bases, J lost 3 bases, and 0 bases stayed unmatched. The CDR3 runs to 14 residues. The germline V gene encodes CDR1 SGHVS and CDR2 FQNEAQ.

The chain employs TRBV19 and TRBJ1-6, with TRBD1 matching over 8 bases. V lost 3 bases to trimming and J lost 10 bases; unmatched junction nucleotides: 8. CDR3 length equals 15 residues. Germline loops: CDR1 LNHDA, CDR2 SQIVND (reference sequence). CDR3 DNA sequence: TGTGCCAGTAGTATGGGGTCCAGGGGGCACTCACCCCTCCACTTT. Its translation is CASSMGSRGHSPLHF.

This chain connects TRBV27 to TRBJ2-2; TRBD2 might be the D (6 bases). The CDR3 runs 16 residues. V was trimmed by 5 bases and J by 5 bases, leaving 18 bases between them. Germline V lookup: CDR1 MNHEY, CDR2 SMNVEV (reference sequence). CDR3 coding DNA: TGTGCCAGCAGTACCAGTGGGGGGAGAGGGACCGGGGAGCTGTTTTTT. Its protein is CASSTSGGRGTGELFF.